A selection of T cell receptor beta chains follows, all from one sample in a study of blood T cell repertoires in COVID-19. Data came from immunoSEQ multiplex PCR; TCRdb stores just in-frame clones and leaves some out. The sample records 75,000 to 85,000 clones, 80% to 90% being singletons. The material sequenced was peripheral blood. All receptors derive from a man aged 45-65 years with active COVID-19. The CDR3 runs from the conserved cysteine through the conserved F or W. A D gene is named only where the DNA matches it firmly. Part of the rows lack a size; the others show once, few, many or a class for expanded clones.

cdr3_aa: CATSDLRLAGAGELFF
cdr3_nt: TGTGCCACCAGTGATTTGCGGCTAGCGGGAGCCGGGGAGCTGTTTTTT
clone_size: NA
j_call: TRBJ2-2
d_call: TRBD2
v_call: TRBV24-1

cdr3_aa: CASSRGDNEKLFF
cdr3_nt: TGTGCCAGCAGCAGAGGTGATAATGAAAAACTGTTTTTT
clone_size: NA
j_call: TRBJ1-4
d_call: NA
v_call: TRBV5-4

cdr3_aa: CASSIIGNEQFF
cdr3_nt: TGTGCCAGTAGTATAATCGGCAATGAGCAGTTCTTC
clone_size: once
j_call: TRBJ2-1
d_call: NA
v_call: TRBV19

cdr3_aa: CASTTGQGYSPLHF
cdr3_nt: TGTGCCAGTACAACGGGACAGGGATATTCACCCCTCCACTTT
clone_size: NA
j_call: TRBJ1-6
d_call: TRBD1
v_call: TRBV19

cdr3_aa: CASIADSYEQYF
cdr3_nt: TGTGCCAGCATCGCGGACTCCTACGAGCAGTACTTC
clone_size: NA
j_call: TRBJ2-7
d_call: NA
v_call: TRBV25-1

cdr3_aa: CASSPWTIPSQGSGNTIYF
cdr3_nt: TGTGCCAGCAGCCCCTGGACAATCCCCTCTCAAGGCTCTGGAAACACCATATATTTT
clone_size: NA
j_call: TRBJ1-3
d_call: NA
v_call: TRBV7-6

cdr3_aa: CASSTGGTDTQYF
cdr3_nt: TGTGCCAGTTCGACAGGGGGGACAGATACGCAGTATTTT
clone_size: NA
j_call: TRBJ2-3
d_call: TRBD1
v_call: TRBV19

cdr3_aa: CASSSVAGNTIYF
cdr3_nt: TGTGCCAGCAGTAGCGTAGCGGGAAACACCATATATTTT
clone_size: NA
j_call: TRBJ1-3
d_call: NA
v_call: TRBV3-1/TRBV3-2

cdr3_aa: CASSPEGGAQHF
cdr3_nt: TGTGCCAGCTCACCAGAGGGTGGGGCCCAGCATTTT
clone_size: NA
j_call: TRBJ1-5
d_call: NA
v_call: TRBV18

cdr3_aa: CASSYEGNEQFF
cdr3_nt: TGTGCCAGCAGTTACGAGGGCAATGAGCAGTTCTTC
clone_size: NA
j_call: TRBJ2-1
d_call: NA
v_call: TRBV6-2/TRBV6-3

cdr3_aa: CASSLGQGGNQPQHF
cdr3_nt: TGCGCCAGCAGCTTGGGACAGGGCGGCAATCAGCCCCAGCATTTT
clone_size: NA
j_call: TRBJ1-5
d_call: TRBD1
v_call: TRBV5-1

cdr3_aa: CASSLGERNEQFF
cdr3_nt: TGTGCCAGCAGCTTAGGAGAGAGGAATGAGCAGTTCTTC
clone_size: NA
j_call: TRBJ2-1
d_call: NA
v_call: TRBV11-3

cdr3_aa: CATSDLHGSGDTQYF
cdr3_nt: TGTGCCACCAGTGATTTACATGGATCGGGAGATACGCAGTATTTT
clone_size: NA
j_call: TRBJ2-3
d_call: NA
v_call: TRBV24-1

cdr3_aa: CASGLRGGGTDTQYF
cdr3_nt: TGTGCCAGCGGATTGCGGGGGGGAGGCACAGATACGCAGTATTTT
clone_size: NA
j_call: TRBJ2-3
d_call: TRBD2
v_call: TRBV9

cdr3_aa: CASSLTGREAFF
cdr3_nt: TGTGCCAGCAGCTTAACGGGGAGGGAAGCTTTCTTT
clone_size: NA
j_call: TRBJ1-1
d_call: NA
v_call: TRBV7-3

cdr3_aa: CATNRDRGTDTQYF
cdr3_nt: TGTGCCACTAATAGGGACAGGGGCACAGATACGCAGTATTTT
clone_size: NA
j_call: TRBJ2-3
d_call: TRBD1
v_call: TRBV19

cdr3_aa: CASSFSTGGLEQYF
cdr3_nt: TGTGCCAGCAGCTTCTCGACAGGGGGCCTCGAGCAGTACTTC
clone_size: NA
j_call: TRBJ2-7
d_call: TRBD1
v_call: TRBV5-6

cdr3_aa: CASSWAGDGYTF
cdr3_nt: TGTGCCAGCAGCTGGGCAGGGGATGGCTACACCTTC
clone_size: NA
j_call: TRBJ1-2
d_call: NA
v_call: TRBV7-2

cdr3_aa: CASSPLPRGNTGELFF
cdr3_nt: TGTGCCAGTAGCCCGTTGCCCCGAGGGAACACCGGGGAGCTGTTTTTT
clone_size: NA
j_call: TRBJ2-2
d_call: NA
v_call: TRBV19

cdr3_aa: CASSLSSETQYF
cdr3_nt: TGTGCCAGCAGCTTATCGTCCGAGACCCAGTACTTC
clone_size: NA
j_call: TRBJ2-5
d_call: NA
v_call: TRBV11-2

cdr3_aa: CASSIARDYSYEQYF
cdr3_nt: TGTGCCAGTAGTATTGCCAGGGACTACTCCTACGAGCAGTACTTC
clone_size: NA
j_call: TRBJ2-7
d_call: TRBD2
v_call: TRBV19

cdr3_aa: CASSLSGPRGGEGEDYGYTF
cdr3_nt: TGTGCCAGCAGCCTTTCCGGACCCCGAGGGGGCGAAGGTGAGGACTATGGCTACACCTTC
clone_size: NA
j_call: TRBJ1-2
d_call: TRBD1
v_call: TRBV28

cdr3_aa: CATSRDLPGWRASGVEQYF
cdr3_nt: TGTGCCACCAGCAGAGATTTACCCGGTTGGAGGGCGAGTGGGGTCGAGCAGTACTTC
clone_size: NA
j_call: TRBJ2-7
d_call: NA
v_call: TRBV15

cdr3_aa: CASSTVDRERGYTF
cdr3_nt: TGTGCCAGTAGTACAGTGGACAGGGAGCGCGGCTACACCTTC
clone_size: NA
j_call: TRBJ1-2
d_call: TRBD1
v_call: TRBV19

cdr3_aa: CASRKTGINYEQYF
cdr3_nt: TGTGCCAGCCGCAAGACAGGAATCAACTACGAGCAGTACTTC
clone_size: few
j_call: TRBJ2-7
d_call: NA
v_call: TRBV5-6

cdr3_aa: CASSQEGRLAGGLRTQYF
cdr3_nt: TGTGCCAGCAGCCAAGAGGGGCGGCTAGCGGGAGGGCTACGTACGCAGTATTTT
clone_size: NA
j_call: TRBJ2-3
d_call: TRBD2
v_call: TRBV3-1/TRBV3-2

cdr3_aa: CASSWGTVRRNQPQHF
cdr3_nt: TGTGCCAGCAGTTGGGGGACAGTGAGGCGCAATCAGCCCCAGCATTTT
clone_size: once
j_call: TRBJ1-5
d_call: TRBD1
v_call: TRBV28

cdr3_aa: CASGGDLQSWQFF
cdr3_nt: TGTGCCAGCGGGGGGGATTTACAATCTTGGCAGTTCTTC
clone_size: NA
j_call: TRBJ2-1
d_call: TRBD2
v_call: TRBV28

cdr3_aa: CASSPPTSGGITGELFF
cdr3_nt: TGTGCCAGCAGCCCCCCCACTAGCGGGGGTATCACCGGGGAGCTGTTTTTT
clone_size: NA
j_call: TRBJ2-2
d_call: TRBD2
v_call: TRBV3-1/TRBV3-2

cdr3_aa: CASSLEGLAVETQYF
cdr3_nt: TGTGCCAGCAGCTTAGAGGGACTAGCAGTAGAGACCCAGTACTTC
clone_size: NA
j_call: TRBJ2-5
d_call: TRBD2
v_call: TRBV7-2

cdr3_aa: CASSLEAVTEAFF
cdr3_nt: TGTGCCAGCTCACTTGAGGCAGTGACTGAAGCTTTCTTT
clone_size: few
j_call: TRBJ1-1
d_call: NA
v_call: TRBV18

cdr3_aa: CASTGLAGGDEQFF
cdr3_nt: TGCGCCAGCACTGGACTAGCGGGAGGCGATGAGCAGTTCTTC
clone_size: NA
j_call: TRBJ2-1
d_call: TRBD2
v_call: TRBV10-1

cdr3_aa: CASSLRSSYEQYF
cdr3_nt: TGTGCCAGCAGCTTAAGGAGCTCCTACGAGCAGTACTTC
clone_size: NA
j_call: TRBJ2-7
d_call: NA
v_call: TRBV11-1

cdr3_aa: CASSLSDSNMQYF
cdr3_nt: TGTGCCAGCAGCTTATCGGACAGTAACATGCAGTATTTT
clone_size: NA
j_call: TRBJ2-3
d_call: NA
v_call: TRBV7-7

cdr3_aa: CASSLKRDIQPGELFF
cdr3_nt: TGTGCCAGCAGCTTAAAACGGGACATCCAACCCGGGGAGCTGTTTTTT
clone_size: NA
j_call: TRBJ2-2
d_call: NA
v_call: TRBV11-2

cdr3_aa: CAWKTGARSAEAFF
cdr3_nt: TGTGCCTGGAAAACAGGAGCTAGGTCGGCTGAAGCTTTCTTT
clone_size: NA
j_call: TRBJ1-1
d_call: NA
v_call: TRBV30

cdr3_aa: CASSLGGGRTDTQYF
cdr3_nt: TGTGCCAGCTCCTTAGGGGGTGGGCGCACAGATACGCAGTATTTT
clone_size: NA
j_call: TRBJ2-3
d_call: NA
v_call: TRBV4-2

cdr3_aa: CASSEAGFKDEQFF
cdr3_nt: TGTGCCAGCAGCGAGGCAGGGTTTAAGGATGAGCAGTTCTTC
clone_size: NA
j_call: TRBJ2-1
d_call: NA
v_call: TRBV9

cdr3_aa: CASRFLGGSGNTIYF
cdr3_nt: TGTGCCAGCAGATTTCTTGGGGGCAGTGGAAACACCATATATTTT
clone_size: NA
j_call: TRBJ1-3
d_call: NA
v_call: TRBV6-5

cdr3_aa: CASSLKGRRQFF
cdr3_nt: TGTGCCAGCAGCCTGAAGGGGCGCCGGCAGTTCTTC
clone_size: NA
j_call: TRBJ2-1
d_call: NA
v_call: TRBV11-2